The present TCR beta chain was sequenced within a study of blood T cell repertoires in COVID-19. About the research overall: Sites across the United States, Italy and Spain contributed samples from acute and convalescent COVID-19. T cells, B-cell-depleted T cells, or PBMCs provided the cDNA or gDNA that served as material.

V was trimmed by 3 bases and J by 0 bases, leaving 12 bases between them. The CDR3 spans 16 residues. CDR1 and CDR2 (germline): LGHDT, YNNKEL (reference sequence). As handled by the study authors: Amplification with reference gene primers provided the estimates of nucleated cell counts. Repertoires were generated with immunoSEQ multiplex PCR, while TCRdb's copy carries only in-frame clones and drops some. Clone size and V and J calls were adopted from that table, with D and trimming inferred from the DNA. The data contain roughly 41,000 clones, 70% to 90% of them seen just once; the ten biggest clones take up 15% to 18%.

The chain employs TRBV3-1 (or the pseudogene TRBV3-2) and TRBJ2-1, with D unresolved. The clonotype was recovered from a human donor in a cohort sampled during active COVID-19. The donor label of this sample is uncertain. Sequencing input: peripheral blood. CDR3 DNA sequence: TGTGCCAGCAGCCATTCTGTGAGTGCCTCCTACAATGAGCAGTTCTTC. Its translation is CASSHSVSASYNEQFF.